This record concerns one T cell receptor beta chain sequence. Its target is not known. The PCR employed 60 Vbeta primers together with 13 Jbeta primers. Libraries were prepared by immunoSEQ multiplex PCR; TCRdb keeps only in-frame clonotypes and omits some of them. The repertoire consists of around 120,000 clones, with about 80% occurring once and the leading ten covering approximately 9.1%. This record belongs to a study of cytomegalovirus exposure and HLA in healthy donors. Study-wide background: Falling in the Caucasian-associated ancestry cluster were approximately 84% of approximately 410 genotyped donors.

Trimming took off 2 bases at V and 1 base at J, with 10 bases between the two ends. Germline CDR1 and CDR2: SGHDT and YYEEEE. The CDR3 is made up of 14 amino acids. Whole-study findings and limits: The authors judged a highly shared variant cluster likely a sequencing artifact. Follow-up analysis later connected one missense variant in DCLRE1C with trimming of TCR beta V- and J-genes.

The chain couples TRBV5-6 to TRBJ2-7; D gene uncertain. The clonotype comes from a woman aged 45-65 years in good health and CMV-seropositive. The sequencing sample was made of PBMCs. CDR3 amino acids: CASSLRWRSYEQYF. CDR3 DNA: TGTGCCAGCAGCTTAAGGTGGAGATCCTACGAGCAGTACTTC.